This entry concerns a single T cell receptor beta chain. Its antigen is as yet unknown. These data come from a study of T-cell memory formation after mild COVID-19. TCRdb recomputed calls from the 5' RACE reads with MiXCR, one row per CDR3 protein. The sample includes roughly 610,000 distinct CDR3 sequences, around a sixth of them seen just once. Germline CDR1 KGHSH, CDR2 LQKENI. The CDR3 consists of 15 residues. The ends were cut back, 1 base at V and 3 bases at J, with 13 bases in the middle. Study results and caveats: Clones that contracted clustered mainly in CM and EM if CD4+ and in EMRA if CD8+.

The V gene is TRBV18, the J gene TRBJ2-7; weak D call: TRBD1 (5 bases). Sequenced: PBMCs or a T cell subset sorted from them (not recorded which). The origin of this receptor is an adult woman who had mild COVID-19 (a few samples of this study predate the infection). Cell type and time point are not known. Here the CDR3 reads CASSPRTLPGYEQYF. CDR3 nucleotide sequence: TGTGCCAGCTCACCACGGACACTCCCGGGCTACGAGCAGTACTTC.